Given below is one T cell receptor (beta chain) in context. Its antigen has not been determined. No much larger clonotype is one base removed from it; base qualities were not supplied. The CDR3 runs 15 residues from the cysteine to the phenylalanine. The kept DNA is CDR3 alone, 45 bases in frame from the first base. CDR1 and CDR2 are drawn from the germline V gene (reference sequence): SEHNR, FQNEAQ. The V end loses 4 bases and the J end loses 4 bases, and a stretch of 15 bases separates them. PBMCs were isolated by Ficoll-Paque density gradient centrifugation. The data derive from a study of T-cell memory formation after mild COVID-19 (dated by TCRdb to about 2021). In terms of the full investigation: Most TCR sequence clusters were specific to one of the two donors. Longitudinal TCRalpha and TCRbeta repertoire sequencing tracked T-cell clones expanding and contracting after mild COVID-19 in a couple of donors. Two young, previously healthy adult volunteers made up the cohort, one male and one female. The study at large found these results: SARS-CoV-2 specificity was not confirmed for the second-wave clones peaking on day 37. Contracting CD4+ clones were found mainly in CM and EM memory subsets, while CD8+ clones were enriched in EMRA. The study included only a couple of mild cases, and larger cohorts that include severe cases with pre-infection samples were judged to be necessary. From day 15 to 85, contracting clones showed balanced CD4/CD8 phenotypes, whereas a second wave of clones that expanded from day 15 to 37 leaned towards CD4+. Some responding clones were detected in pre-infection memory, which suggested that pre-existing cross-reactive memory T cells had joined the SARS-CoV-2 response.

Sequenced on an Illumina NovaSeq 6000. TCRalpha and TCRbeta cDNA libraries were built by 5'RACE with constant-segment primers, adding sample barcodes and unique molecular identifiers. RNA was extracted from every sample with Trizol reagent. Libraries were amplified in two PCR steps, with a second sample barcode and Illumina TruSeq adapters added in the second step. Libraries were sequenced on an Illumina NovaSeq with 2 x 150 bp paired-end reads. The authors' pipeline ran thus. The reads were demultiplexed and collapsed into UMI-guided consensus sequences using migec v1.2.7. Using mixcr v2.1.11, UMI consensuses were aligned to TRA and TRB V and J templates and then assembled into clonotypes. A clonotype was counted as expanded or contracted only when both edgeR and NoisET called the clonotype significant, with the noise models trained on biological replicates. For edgeR calls, the thresholds were a false discovery rate-adjusted p below 0.01 and a log2 fold-change of 1. As an exploratory analysis of dynamics, max-normalized trajectories of the 1000 most abundant clonotypes were examined with PCA combined with hierarchical clustering. Separately sequenced CD4+ and CD8+ repertoires were used to assign the CD4 or CD8 phenotype of responding clones. The public reads were quality trimmed at Q25 with fastp and then assembled into clones with MiXCR by TCRdb, keeping productive beta chains. Under each unique CDR3 protein, matching rows form one entry showing the most common genes and DNA. The V and J calls, along with clone size, are taken from TCRdb and not from the paper's own processing. This sample comprises around 130,000 distinct CDR3 sequences, approximately 6.3% of them detected only once. The top ten clonotypes cover 2% to 2.5% of the sample.

The sequenced material came from PBMCs or a T cell subset sorted from them (not recorded which). The V and J segments used are TRBV7-9 and TRBJ2-3, and TRBD2 may be the D gene, going by 5 matching bases. The sequence was obtained from an adult woman who had mild COVID-19 (a few samples of this study predate the infection). The sample titles of this study are shuffled in the database, so cell type and time point are left out; the donor was told from shared clones. The CDR3 has the sequence CASSSLLPGADTQYF. The nucleotides read TGTGCCAGCAGCTCATTACTGCCCGGGGCAGATACGCAGTATTTT. Full variable domain (CDR3 extended with the reference TRBV7-9 and TRBJ2-3 proteins): DTGVSQNPRHKITKRGQNVTFRCDPISEHNRLYWYRQTLGQGPEFLTYFQNEAQLEKSRLLSDRFSAERPKGSFSTLEIQRTEQGDSAMYLCASSSLLPGADTQYFGPGTRLTVL.